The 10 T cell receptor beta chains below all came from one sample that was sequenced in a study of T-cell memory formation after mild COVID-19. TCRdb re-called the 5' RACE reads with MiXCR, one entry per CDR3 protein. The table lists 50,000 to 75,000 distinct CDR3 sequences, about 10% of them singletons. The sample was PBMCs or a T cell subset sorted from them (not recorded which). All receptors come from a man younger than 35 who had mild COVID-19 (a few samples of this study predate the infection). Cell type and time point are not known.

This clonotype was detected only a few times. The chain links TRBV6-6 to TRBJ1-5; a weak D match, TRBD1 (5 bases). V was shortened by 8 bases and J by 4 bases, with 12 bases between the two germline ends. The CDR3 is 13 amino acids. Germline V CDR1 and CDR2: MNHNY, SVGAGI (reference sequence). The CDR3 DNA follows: TGTGCCAGCGTGTGGCAGGGAAATCAGCCCCAGCATTTT. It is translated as CASVWQGNQPQHF.

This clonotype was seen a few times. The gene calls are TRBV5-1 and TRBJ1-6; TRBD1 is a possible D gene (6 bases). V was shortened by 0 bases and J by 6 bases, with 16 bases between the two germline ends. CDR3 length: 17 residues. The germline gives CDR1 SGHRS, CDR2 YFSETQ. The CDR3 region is CASSLGTARGANSPLHF. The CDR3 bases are TGCGCCAGCAGCTTGGGGACAGCCCGTGGGGCTAATTCACCCCTCCACTTT. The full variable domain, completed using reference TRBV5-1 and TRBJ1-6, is KAGVTQTPRYLIKTRGQQVTLSCSPISGHRSVSWYQQTPGQGLQFLFEYFSETQRNKGNFPGRFSGRQFSNSRSEMNVSTLELGDSALYLCASSLGTARGANSPLHFGNGTRLTVT.

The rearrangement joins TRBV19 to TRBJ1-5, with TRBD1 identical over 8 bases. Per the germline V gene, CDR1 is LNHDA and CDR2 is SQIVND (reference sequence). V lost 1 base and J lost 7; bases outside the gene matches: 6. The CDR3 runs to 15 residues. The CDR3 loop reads CASSIGPGGGQPQHF. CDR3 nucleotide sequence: TGTGCCAGTAGTATAGGGCCAGGGGGCGGCCAGCCCCAGCATTTT.

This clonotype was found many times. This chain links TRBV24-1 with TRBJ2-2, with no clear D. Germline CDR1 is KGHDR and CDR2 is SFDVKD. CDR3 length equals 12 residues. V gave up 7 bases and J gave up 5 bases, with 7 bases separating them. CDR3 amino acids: CATRSETGELFF. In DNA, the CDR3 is TGTGCCACCAGATCGGAGACCGGGGAGCTGTTTTTT.

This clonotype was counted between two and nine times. CDR3 sequence (DNA): TGTGCCAGCAGCCCCGGCCCGAGGGGCTCCCGGCCCTACGAGCAGTACTTC. It encodes CASSPGPRGSRPYEQYF. The genes are TRBV11-2 and TRBJ2-7; D might be TRBD1 or TRBD2, each matching 5 bases. This CDR3 spans 17 amino acids. The germline gives CDR1 SGHAT, CDR2 FQNNGV. V lost 5 bases to trimming and J lost 2 bases, with 22 bases between them.

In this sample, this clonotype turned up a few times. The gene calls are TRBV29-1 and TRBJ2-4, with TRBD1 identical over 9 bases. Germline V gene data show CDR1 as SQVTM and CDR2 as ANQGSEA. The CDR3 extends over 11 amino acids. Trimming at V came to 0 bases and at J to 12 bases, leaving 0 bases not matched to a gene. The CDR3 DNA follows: TGCAGCGTTGAAGAGGGACAGGGTCAGTACTTC. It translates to CSVEEGQGQYF. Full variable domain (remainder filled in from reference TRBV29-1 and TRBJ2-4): SAVISQKPSRDICQRGTSLTIQCQVDSQVTMMFWYRQQPGQSLTLIATANQGSEATYESGFVIDKFPISRPNLTFSTLTVSNMSPEDSSIYLCSVEEGQGQYFGAGTRLSVL.

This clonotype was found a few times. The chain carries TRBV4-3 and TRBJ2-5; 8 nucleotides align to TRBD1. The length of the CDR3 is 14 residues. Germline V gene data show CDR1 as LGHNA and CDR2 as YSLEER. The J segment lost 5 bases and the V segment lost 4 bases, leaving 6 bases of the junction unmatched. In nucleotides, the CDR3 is TGCGCCAGCAGCCTTGGGACAGGAGGGGAGACCCAGTACTTC. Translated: CASSLGTGGETQYF.

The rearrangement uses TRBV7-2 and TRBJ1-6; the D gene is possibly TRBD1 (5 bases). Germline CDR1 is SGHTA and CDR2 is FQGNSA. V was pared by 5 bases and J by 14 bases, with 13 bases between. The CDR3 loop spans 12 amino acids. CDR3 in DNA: TGTGCCAGCAGCAATCAGGGTTTAACCCTCCACTTT. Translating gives CASSNQGLTLHF.

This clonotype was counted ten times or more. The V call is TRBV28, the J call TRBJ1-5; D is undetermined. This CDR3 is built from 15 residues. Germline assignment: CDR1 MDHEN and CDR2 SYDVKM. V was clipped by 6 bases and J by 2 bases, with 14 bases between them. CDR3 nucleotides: TGTGCCAGCAGGACGATGGGGTCGGGCAATCAGCCCCAGCATTTT. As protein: CASRTMGSGNQPQHF.

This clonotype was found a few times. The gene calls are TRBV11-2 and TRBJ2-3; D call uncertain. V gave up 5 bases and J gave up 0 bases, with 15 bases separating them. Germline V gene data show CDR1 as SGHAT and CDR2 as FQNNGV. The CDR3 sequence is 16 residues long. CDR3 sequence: CASSPTSGPSTDTQYF. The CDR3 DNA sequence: TGTGCCAGCAGCCCCACGAGTGGCCCGAGCACAGATACGCAGTATTTT.